Shown below are 7 T cell receptor beta chains from a single sample sequenced in a study of cytomegalovirus exposure and HLA in healthy donors. Use of 60 Vbeta and 13 Jbeta primers characterized the PCR. Assay: immunoSEQ multiplex PCR; the TCRdb copy retains only in-frame clones and omits some. The repertoire consists of about 76,000 clones, with around 70% occurring once and the leading ten covering over 8.5%. Material for sequencing was PBMCs. The receptor source for this set is a woman aged 40 to 49 in good health and CMV-seropositive.

This clone was seen a single time. The CDR3 DNA reads as TGTGCCAGCTCACCGTCAGGAAACTCGAACACTGAAGCTTTCTTT. It codes for CASSPSGNSNTEAFF. This chain connects TRBV18 to TRBJ1-1; D is undetermined. CDR3 length: 15 residues. Germline assignment: CDR1 KGHSH and CDR2 LQKENI. The V and J ends lost 3 bases and 1 base respectively, with 12 bases between them. The whole variable domain, filled in from reference TRBV18 and TRBJ1-1, reads NAGVMQNPRHLVRRRGQEARLRCSPMKGHSHVYWYRQLPEEGLKFMVYLQKENIIDESGMPKERFSAEFPKEGPSILRIQQVVRGDSAAYFCASSPSGNSNTEAFFGQGTRLTVV.

The chain couples TRBV6-1 to TRBJ2-7, with D possibly being TRBD2 (5 bases). Trimming took off 4 bases at V and 4 bases at J, with 11 bases between the two ends. The CDR3 is 13 residues long. Germline values: CDR1 MNHNS, CDR2 SASEGT. CDR3 coding DNA: TGTGCCAGCAGTGTTGTGGGGAGTTACGAGCAGTACTTC. Encoded protein: CASSVVGSYEQYF.

The chain carries TRBV7-8 and TRBJ1-4, with D hard to call. V lost 5 bases and J lost 8, with 12 bases in between. Germline assignment: CDR1 SGHVS and CDR2 FQNEAQ. This CDR3 has 13 amino acids. The CDR3 here is CASSETAREKLFF. Written as DNA, the CDR3 is TGTGCCAGCAGCGAGACGGCGAGGGAAAAACTGTTTTTT.

This clone occurred once. The chain employs TRBV9 and TRBJ1-6; D unresolved. CDR3 length: 16 residues. The ends were cut back, 3 bases at V and 0 bases at J, with 10 bases in the middle. CDR1 and CDR2 from the germline V gene are SGDLS and YYNGEE. Written as DNA, the CDR3 is TGTGCCAGCAGCGCTAGGTCGAGCTCCTATAATTCACCCCTCCACTTT. Amino acids: CASSARSSSYNSPLHF.

In this sample, this clone turned up once. The CDR3 DNA follows: TGTGCCAGCAGTTCCTTCGGGGGTGCTAATGAAAAACTGTTTTTT. Amino acid sequence: CASSSFGGANEKLFF. The V gene is TRBV28, the J gene TRBJ1-4, with TRBD1 as a possible D gene (5 bases). The CDR3 is 15 residues long. CDR1 is MDHEN and CDR2 is SYDVKM in the germline V gene. V was cut by 4 bases and J by 3 bases, with 12 bases left in between.

The gene calls are TRBV5-1 and TRBJ2-1; D is unclear. The germline CDR1 and CDR2 sequences are SGHRS and YFSETQ. The V gene lost 0 bases and the J gene lost 6 bases, with 7 bases spanning the gap. This CDR3 is 13 amino acids long. The CDR3 DNA follows: TGCGCCAGCAGCTTGGGTCTAGTCAATGAGCAGTTCTTC. Protein product: CASSLGLVNEQFF.

This clone was seen a few times. The chain couples TRBV19 to TRBJ1-1; TRBD1 agrees at 9 bases. The ends lost 5 bases at V and 8 bases at J; junction bases unmatched: 9. Germline lookup yields CDR1 LNHDA and CDR2 SQIVND (reference sequence). CDR3 length: 14 amino acids. CDR3 residues: CASSRDRAAREAFF. The CDR3 DNA is TGTGCCAGTAGTCGGGACAGGGCCGCTCGAGAAGCTTTCTTT.